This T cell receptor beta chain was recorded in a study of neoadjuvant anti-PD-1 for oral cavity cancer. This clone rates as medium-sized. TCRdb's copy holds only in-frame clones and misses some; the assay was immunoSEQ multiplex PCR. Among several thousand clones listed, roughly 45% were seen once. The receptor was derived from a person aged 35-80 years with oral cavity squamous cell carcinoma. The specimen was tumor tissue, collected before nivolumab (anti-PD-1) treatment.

The CDR3 bases are TGTGCCAGCAGCCCTCCTACAGGGGGCTATGGCTACACCTTC. It translates to CASSPPTGGYGYTF. V is TRBV7-8 and J is TRBJ1-2; 8 bases align to TRBD1. The V gene's germline CDR1 is SGHVS and CDR2 FQNEAQ. The CDR3 has 14 residues. Germline trimming cut 5 bases from V and 4 bases from J; bases unmatched to any gene: 6.